Shown below are 7 T cell receptor beta chains from a single sample sequenced in a study of cytomegalovirus exposure and HLA in healthy donors. It was with 60 Vbeta and 13 Jbeta primers that the PCR ran. The assay was immunoSEQ multiplex PCR, and TCRdb's table has in-frame clones only and misses some. The table shows 100,000 to 150,000 clones, with 75% to 85% occurring only once. Sequencing was done on a sample of PBMCs. The receptors shown here come from a woman in her 40s in good health and CMV-seropositive.

This clone was picked up one time. J is TRBJ2-6 and V is TRBV5-1; 7 bases line up with TRBD1. Per germline, CDR1 SGHRS and CDR2 YFSETQ. After removal of 4 bases from V and 2 bases from J, the junction contained 12 bases not matched to a gene. This CDR3 is built from 18 residues. CDR3 in amino acids: CASSTGPGQKTGANVLTF. In DNA form, the CDR3 reads TGCGCCAGCAGCACAGGGCCGGGACAGAAAACTGGGGCCAACGTCCTGACTTTC.

This chain uses TRBV14 with TRBJ1-4; possible D gene TRBD1, 5 bases. Germline V gene lookup returns CDR1 SGHDN and CDR2 FVKESK. This CDR3 region has 14 residues. V was trimmed by 8 bases and J by 8 bases, leaving 18 bases between them. The CDR3 is CASRKGGAGEKLFF. The CDR3 DNA follows: TGTGCCAGCCGTAAGGGCGGGGCAGGCGAAAAACTGTTTTTT.

This chain links TRBV10-3 with TRBJ2-5, with TRBD1 matching over 9 bases. This CDR3 has 12 residues. Germline loops: CDR1 ENHRY, CDR2 SYGVKD. V shed 10 bases and J 4 bases; nucleotides not matched to a gene: 4. The CDR3 DNA reads TGTGCCACCCGGGACAGGGCAGAGACCCAGTACTTC. Its protein is CATRDRAETQYF.

Worth noting for this clone: A read error may account for a junction end that differs from germline. The J gene is TRBJ2-7, the V gene TRBV7-7, with D perhaps TRBD1 (5 bases). There are 15 residues in the CDR3. In germline, CDR1 is SSHAT, CDR2 FNYEAQ (reference sequence). CDR3 DNA sequence: TGTGCTAGCAGCTTAGAGCCAGGGTGGTCGAGAGAGCAGTACTTC. Its translation: CASSLEPGWSREQYF.

The rearrangement uses TRBV30 and TRBJ1-1; a possible D gene is TRBD1 (5 bases). Germline V lookup: CDR1 GTSNPN, CDR2 SVGIG (reference sequence). The V and J ends lost 3 bases and 4 bases respectively, with 15 bases between them. The CDR3 is made up of 14 amino acids. This chain's CDR3 is CAWRTNLGGTEAFF. Here the CDR3 DNA reads TGTGCCTGGAGGACAAATCTGGGGGGCACTGAAGCTTTCTTT.

V gene TRBV4-2 combines with J gene TRBJ2-7, with D perhaps TRBD2 (6 bases). Germline CDR1 is LGHNA and CDR2 is YNFKEQ. Trimming took off 4 bases at V and 0 bases at J, with 13 bases between the two ends. The CDR3 has 15 amino acids. The CDR3 spells CASSPAQLASYEQYF. The CDR3 DNA follows: TGTGCCAGCAGCCCCGCCCAACTAGCCTCCTACGAGCAGTACTTC.

This clone was counted between two and nine times. The chain carries TRBV9 and TRBJ2-6; TRBD1 aligns across 9 bases. Germline V gene data show CDR1 as SGDLS and CDR2 as YYNGEE. Trimming took 6 bases from V and 0 from J; bases not matched to a gene: 10. The CDR3 has 18 residues. The CDR3 region has the DNA TGTGCCAGCACCCCTTCGACAGGGGGGTTCTCTGGGGCCAACGTCCTGACTTTC. Translation gives CASTPSTGGFSGANVLTF.